This T cell receptor (beta chain) is drawn from a study of post-analysis software for immune sequencing data. In the study overall: As for disease course, relapsing-remitting, secondary progressive and progressive-relapsing multiple sclerosis were all included.

The sample holds a few counts of this clonotype. The antigen is not known. Prepared TCR beta cDNA libraries contained unique molecular identifiers. When 1 to 10 million T cells were used, they gave approximately 530,000 cDNA molecules. TCRdb redid the calling of the PCR reads with MiXCR, one entry per CDR3 protein. Counted here are over 300,000 distinct CDR3 sequences, about a third occurring once; the ten biggest clones make up around an eighth. V lost 4 bases and J lost 5, with 12 bases in between. This CDR3 has 13 residues. Germline V gives CDR1 ENHRY, CDR2 SYGVKD. Findings and limits, study-wide: Compared with controls, patients had more of 4 to 6 TRBV segments, including TRBV5-6, TRBV5-1 and TRBV20-1. Significantly lower normalized Chao1 diversity was seen in multiple sclerosis patients than in controls.

Sequencing was done on a sample of blood. This receptor was identified in a girl aged 10 to 17 with multiple sclerosis. The chain is built from TRBV10-3 and TRBJ2-7; D is perhaps TRBD1 or TRBD2 (5 bases each). CDR3 DNA: TGTGCCATCAGTGTAGGGACCGAGGACGAGCAGTACTTC. This codes for CAISVGTEDEQYF.